These 2 T cell receptor beta chains share one sample of origin, sequenced in a study of a mutant IDH1 vaccine in newly diagnosed glioma. The time point here: week 5, during vaccination. Every vaccine dose comprised 300 ug of mutant IDH1 20-mer peptide plus topical imiquimod. Sequenced by immunoSEQ multiplex PCR; TCRdb stores in-frame clones only, minus some. The table has about 51,000 clones, around 78% seen once. The antigens of these receptors remain unknown. Specimen: PBMCs, collected from a glioma patient whose treatment included an IDH1 peptide vaccine. The receptors shown here come from a man aged 45-60 years with glioma.

This chain connects TRBV13 to TRBJ2-7; tentative D call: TRBD2 (7 bases). Trimming took off 5 bases at V and 7 bases at J, with 21 bases between the two ends. Germline V gene sequence: CDR1 PRHDT, CDR2 FYEKMQ (reference sequence). There are 15 residues in the CDR3. This chain's CDR3 is CASSTEGRGPGEQYF. The CDR3 DNA sequence: TGTGCCAGCAGCACTGAGGGGCGGGGGCCGGGAGAGCAGTACTTC.

The rearrangement links TRBV5-6 to TRBJ2-7, with 10 bases identical to TRBD1. The CDR3 length is 14 residues. V was pared by 4 bases and J by 5 bases, with 6 bases of the junction left unmatched. Germline loops: CDR1 SGHDT, CDR2 YYEEEE. This chain's CDR3 is CASSQGQGRHEQYF. DNA for the CDR3: TGTGCCAGCAGCCAGGGACAGGGGCGCCACGAGCAGTACTTC. Full variable domain (remainder filled in from reference TRBV5-6 and TRBJ2-7): DAGVTQSPTHLIKTRGQQVTLRCSPKSGHDTVSWYQQALGQGPQFIFQYYEEEERQRGNFPDRFSGHQFPNYSSELNVNALLLGDSALYLCASSQGQGRHEQYFGPGTRLTVT.